A single sample is the source of the 9 T cell receptor beta chains below, sequenced in a study of T-cell memory formation after mild COVID-19. TCRdb re-derived calls from the 5' RACE reads in MiXCR, one entry per CDR3 protein. The sample gives about 430,000 distinct CDR3 sequences, roughly 18% of which show up once; about a fifth is in the top ten. The specimen was PBMCs or a T cell subset sorted from them (not recorded which). These receptor sequences come from a young man who had mild COVID-19 (a few samples of this study predate the infection). Cell type and time point are not known.

The gene calls are TRBV6-5 and TRBJ1-6, with unresolved D. The CDR3 spans 14 residues. V was cut by 5 bases and J by 12 bases, with 17 bases left in between. Germline V gene lookup returns CDR1 MNHEY and CDR2 SVGAGI. The CDR3 protein is CASSAPGYGVPLHF. DNA of the CDR3: TGTGCCAGCAGTGCCCCCGGGTACGGGGTACCCCTCCACTTT.

This sequence joins TRBV11-2 and TRBJ2-1, with D tentatively TRBD1 or TRBD2 (6 bases each). V was clipped by 1 base and J by 0 bases, with 13 bases between them. Germline loops: CDR1 SGHAT, CDR2 FQNNGV. The CDR3 is 17 residues long. The CDR3 spells CASSLGGAFSSYNEQFF. The DNA of the CDR3 is TGTGCCAGCAGCTTAGGGGGGGCCTTTAGCTCCTACAATGAGCAGTTCTTC.

This clonotype has ten or more counts. The V gene is TRBV12-3 or TRBV12-4, the J gene TRBJ2-3; perhaps TRBD2 as D (5 bases). V shed 7 bases and J shed 0 bases, with 11 bases lying between them. The CDR3 is 14 residues long. For the CDR3, the DNA is TGTGCCAGCAAGCTGAGCGGTAGCACAGATACGCAGTATTTT. Its protein product is CASKLSGSTDTQYF.

The V and J genes are TRBV7-2 and TRBJ2-3, with 7 bases lining up with TRBD2. Germline trimming cut 3 bases from V and 2 bases from J; bases unmatched to any gene: 5. The CDR3 has 15 amino acids. Looked up from germline, CDR1 is SGHTA and CDR2 is FQGNSA. CDR3 region: CASSFGTINTDTQYF. CDR3 nucleotide sequence: TGTGCCAGCAGCTTTGGGACTATCAACACAGATACGCAGTATTTT.

This clonotype was observed a few times. The genes are TRBV20-1 and TRBJ1-5; the D is unclear. Germline V gene sequence: CDR1 DFQATT, CDR2 SNEGSKA (reference sequence). Trimming removed 2 bases from V and 10 bases from J, with 21 bases in between. The CDR3 has 15 residues. Written as DNA, the CDR3 is TGCAGTGCTAGAAGGCCAGGCCCGTTGGCGGATCCCCAGCATTTT. Amino acid sequence: CSARRPGPLADPQHF.

The rearrangement links TRBV28 to TRBJ2-5; TRBD1 matches 8 bases. The length of the CDR3 is 15 residues. V was pared by 5 bases and J by 0 bases, with 5 bases of the junction left unmatched. Germline assignment: CDR1 MDHEN and CDR2 SYDVKM. DNA for the CDR3: TGTGCCAGCAGTATGACAGGGGTCTACCAAGAGACCCAGTACTTC. Protein product: CASSMTGVYQETQYF.

The rearrangement uses TRBV5-1 and TRBJ2-7, with D tentatively TRBD1 or TRBD2 (5 bases each). There are 13 residues in the CDR3. Trimming left V 1 base short and J 3 bases short, with 8 bases between. Germline loops: CDR1 SGHRS, CDR2 YFSETQ. CDR3 region: CASSLTGLYEQYV. The CDR3 DNA follows: TGCGCCAGCAGCTTGACAGGACTCTACGAGCAGTACGTC.

This chain links TRBV6-2 or TRBV6-3 with TRBJ1-1; D not resolved. Germline CDR1 and CDR2: MNHEY and SVGEGT. With 6 bases removed from V and 0 bases from J, the gap between germline ends came to 8 bases. This CDR3 has 13 amino acids. The CDR3 spells CASSWTLNTEAFF. CDR3 DNA: TGTGCCAGCAGCTGGACTCTGAACACTGAAGCTTTCTTT.

This clonotype was found a few times. The chain has TRBV11-2 and TRBJ2-4; 12 bases align to TRBD2. The CDR3 runs to 21 residues. The V gene end was trimmed by 5 bases and the J gene end by 7 bases; junction bases not matched to a gene: 24. Germline values: CDR1 SGHAT, CDR2 FQNNGV. The CDR3 nucleotides read TGTGCCAGCAGCGGAGGACTAGCGGGGACCAATCCAGGAGTCAGTGGGAACATTCAGTACTTC. It is translated as CASSGGLAGTNPGVSGNIQYF. The complete variable domain, with remaining parts taken from reference TRBV11-2 and TRBJ2-4, reads EAGVAQSPRYKIIEKRQSVAFWCNPISGHATLYWYQQILGQGPKLLIQFQNNGVVDDSQLPKDRFSAERLKGVDSTLKIQPAKLEDSAVYLCASSGGLAGTNPGVSGNIQYFGAGTRLSVL.